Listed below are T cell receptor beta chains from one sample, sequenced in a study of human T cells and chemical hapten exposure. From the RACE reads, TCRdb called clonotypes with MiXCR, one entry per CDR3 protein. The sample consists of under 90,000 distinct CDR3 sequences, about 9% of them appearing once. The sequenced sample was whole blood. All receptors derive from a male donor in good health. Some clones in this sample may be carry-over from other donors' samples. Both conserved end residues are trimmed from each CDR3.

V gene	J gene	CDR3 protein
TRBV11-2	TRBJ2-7	ASSLDLIGGEQY
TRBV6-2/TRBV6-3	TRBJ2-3	ASSYGGPSGGMDTQY
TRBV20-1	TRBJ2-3	SAPHLAGGFIDTQY
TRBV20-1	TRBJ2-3	SARDRVADTQY
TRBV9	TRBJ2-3	ASSVEGTSGRDTQY
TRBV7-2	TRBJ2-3	ASTGGSKDTQY
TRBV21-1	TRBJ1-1	ASSKRETGADTEAF
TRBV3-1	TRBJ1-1	ASSPADRVYTEAF
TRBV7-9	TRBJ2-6	ASSLGQPGANVLT
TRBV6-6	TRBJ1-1	ASSYPGQPEAF
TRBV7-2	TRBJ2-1	ASSYGTSGSGEQF
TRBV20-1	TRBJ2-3	SASQRWGADTQY
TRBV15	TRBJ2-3	ATSYRDRGVDTQY
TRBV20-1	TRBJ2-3	SASPARSTDTQY
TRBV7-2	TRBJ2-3	ASTLTGTLTDTQY
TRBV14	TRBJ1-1	ASSQGSGGTEAF
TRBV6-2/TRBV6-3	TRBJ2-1	ASSSLDRRSYNEQF
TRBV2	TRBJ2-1	ASSPGTRRPNEQF
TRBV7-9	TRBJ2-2	ASSKDPNTGELF
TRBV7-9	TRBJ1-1	ASSHRTPGTANTEAF
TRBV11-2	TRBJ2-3	ASTSTSGYTDTQY
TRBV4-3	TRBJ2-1	ASSQWTSSSYNEQF
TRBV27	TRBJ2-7	ASSFRGGHYEQY
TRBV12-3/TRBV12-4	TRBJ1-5	ASSLIIGQDGQPQH
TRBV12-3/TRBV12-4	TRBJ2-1	ASSLGLSVDNEQF
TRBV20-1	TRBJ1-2	SARLRSQGYT